These 21 T cell receptor beta chains came from one sample sequenced in a study of T cell responses to AZD1222 COVID-19 vaccine. The assay was immunoSEQ multiplex PCR, and TCRdb's table has in-frame clones only and misses some. The top ten hold roughly 29% of the sample, which has 42,000 or so clones, over 75% seen once. Sequencing used peripheral blood, obtained 28 days after the second dose of the MenACWY control vaccine. These receptors all come from an adult who received the MenACWY meningococcal vaccine as a control.

The chain links TRBV10-1 to TRBJ1-1; D is unresolved. Germline CDR1 WNHNN, CDR2 SYGVQD (reference sequence). Trimming pared 4 bases from V and 6 bases from J, leaving 12 bases between. This CDR3 has 13 amino acids. CDR3 sequence (DNA): TGCGCCAGCAGTGCTAAAGGTACCGCTGAAGCTTTCTTT. Its translation: CASSAKGTAEAFF.

The chain has TRBV3-1 (or the pseudogene TRBV3-2) and TRBJ2-2; possibly TRBD1 or TRBD2 for D (5 bases each). Trimming took 4 bases from V and 6 from J, leaving 9 bases between them. CDR3 length: 13 amino acids. Germline CDR1 reads LGHDT; CDR2 reads YNNKEL (reference sequence). The CDR3 bases are TGTGCCAGCAGCCGCGAGGGGCCCGGGGAGCTGTTTTTT. It specifies CASSREGPGELFF.

The chain recombines TRBV11-2 with TRBJ1-1, with 8 bases matching TRBD1. V trimming: 2 bases; J trimming: 0 bases; junction bases outside the gene matches: 11. Germline V lookup: CDR1 SGHAT, CDR2 FQNNGV. The CDR3 sequence is 18 residues long. The DNA of the CDR3 is TGTGCCAGCAGCTTAAAGACAGGGGTACAGGGAATGAACACTGAAGCTTTCTTT. Translating it yields CASSLKTGVQGMNTEAFF.

The chain links TRBV27 to TRBJ1-2; D not resolved. V was shortened by 5 bases and J by 4 bases, with 11 bases between the two germline ends. The germline CDR1 and CDR2 sequences are MNHEY and SMNVEV (reference sequence). This CDR3 has 13 amino acids. This chain's CDR3 is CASSGPDGYGYTF. CDR3 nucleotides: TGTGCCAGCAGTGGACCGGACGGCTATGGCTACACCTTC.

V gene TRBV4-1 combines with J gene TRBJ2-3; the D gene could be TRBD1 or TRBD2 (6 bases each). CDR1 and CDR2 from the germline V gene are MGHRA and YSYEKL. This CDR3 region has 15 residues. V was pared by 1 base and J by 4 bases, with 12 bases between. In DNA, the CDR3 is TGCGCCAGCAGCCAAGGACACGGGGGCGCAGATACGCAGTATTTT. This codes for CASSQGHGGADTQYF.

V is TRBV12-3 or TRBV12-4 and J is TRBJ1-1, with D uncertain. Trimming removed 6 bases from V and 6 bases from J, with 14 bases in between. The CDR3 runs to 13 residues. The CDR3 loop is CASSLYSQSEAFF. The CDR3 coding sequence is TGTGCCAGCAGCCTTTACAGTCAATCTGAAGCTTTCTTT.

The rearrangement links TRBV28 to TRBJ2-1, with D possibly TRBD2 on 6 matching bases. Trimming removed 3 bases from V and 0 bases from J, with 9 bases in between. Germline CDR1 is MDHEN and CDR2 is SYDVKM. The CDR3 sequence is 15 residues long. CDR3 in DNA: TGTGCCAGCAGTTTGGGAGGTAGCTCCTACAATGAGCAGTTCTTC. Protein product: CASSLGGSSYNEQFF.

The rearrangement links TRBV6-5 to TRBJ2-5, with D possibly being TRBD2 (6 bases). Germline lookup yields CDR1 MNHEY and CDR2 SVGAGI. There are 15 residues in the CDR3. V dropped 4 bases and J dropped 4 bases, with 16 bases sitting between them. Here the CDR3 reads CASSLEVGGAETQYF. The CDR3 DNA reads as TGTGCCAGCAGTTTGGAGGTGGGAGGTGCAGAGACCCAGTACTTC.

The chain is built from TRBV7-3 and TRBJ2-5; no firm D call. Germline assignment: CDR1 SGHTA and CDR2 FQGTGA. The CDR3 length is 13 residues. The V end was cut by 5 bases, the J end by 5 bases, with 12 bases between. The CDR3 DNA is TGTGCCAGCAGCCTTACGTGGACGGAGACCCAGTACTTC. This sequence encodes CASSLTWTETQYF.

This sequence joins TRBV18 and TRBJ2-7; the D is unclear. The germline gives CDR1 KGHSH, CDR2 LQKENI. Trimming took 0 bases from V and 0 from J, leaving 12 bases between them. The CDR3 runs 16 residues. CDR3 region: CASSPPGSSISYEQYF. The CDR3 region has the DNA TGTGCCAGCTCACCACCAGGGTCGAGTATCTCCTACGAGCAGTACTTC. The whole variable domain, filled in from reference TRBV18 and TRBJ2-7, reads NAGVMQNPRHLVRRRGQEARLRCSPMKGHSHVYWYRQLPEEGLKFMVYLQKENIIDESGMPKERFSAEFPKEGPSILRIQQVVRGDSAAYFCASSPPGSSISYEQYFGPGTRLTVT.

The rearrangement links TRBV3-1 (or the pseudogene TRBV3-2) to TRBJ2-3; unclear D gene. This CDR3 has 15 amino acids. In germline, CDR1 is LGHDT, CDR2 YNNKEL (reference sequence). V dropped 0 bases and J dropped 2 bases, with 9 bases sitting between them. This CDR3 is CASSQDPINTDTQYF. CDR3 DNA: TGTGCCAGCAGCCAAGATCCCATAAACACAGATACGCAGTATTTT.

This sequence joins TRBV5-4 and TRBJ2-4, with D hard to call. Between the trimmed V and J ends, which lost 4 bases and 8 bases, there was a span of 10 bases. Per germline, CDR1 SGHNT and CDR2 YYREEE (reference sequence). This CDR3 is built from 12 residues. The CDR3 nucleotides are TGTGCCAGCAGCAGTCCAACGGACATTCAGTACTTC. Protein product: CASSSPTDIQYF.

The rearrangement links TRBV28 to TRBJ1-4, with D unclear. The CDR3 is 11 amino acids. Germline V gene sequence: CDR1 MDHEN, CDR2 SYDVKM. V lost 6 bases to trimming and J lost 8 bases, with 7 bases between them. This CDR3 is CASRKAEKLFF. The CDR3 DNA reads as TGTGCCAGCAGGAAGGCGGAAAAACTGTTTTTT.

The chain joins TRBV4-1 to TRBJ2-5; 9 nucleotides line up with TRBD1. The V gene's germline CDR1 is MGHRA and CDR2 YSYEKL. The V gene end was trimmed by 1 base and the J gene end by 4 bases; junction bases not matched to a gene: 10. The CDR3 has 17 residues. The CDR3 DNA sequence: TGCGCCAGCAGCCAAGGTCGGGGAGGGACAGGGAGAGAGACCCAGTACTTC. As protein: CASSQGRGGTGRETQYF.

The chain joins TRBV7-9 to TRBJ2-7; D is perhaps TRBD1 (5 bases). Between the trimmed V and J ends, which lost 5 bases and 11 bases, there was a span of 16 bases. The CDR3 has 12 residues. Germline CDR1 SEHNR, CDR2 FQNEAQ (reference sequence). The CDR3 region has the DNA TGTGCCAGCAGCCCATCAGGGCGACGTGAGTACTTC. Encoded protein: CASSPSGRREYF.

This clone was seen a single time. The gene calls are TRBV6-4 and TRBJ2-1; 13 nucleotides agree with TRBD2. Trimming cost V 2 bases and J 7 bases; bases outside gene matches: 5. This CDR3 spans 16 amino acids. Germline-derived CDR1 and CDR2 are MRHNA and SNTAGT. Written as DNA, the CDR3 is TGTGCCAGCAGTGACACCGGGACTAGCGGGAAGAATGAGCAGTTCTTC. Its protein is CASSDTGTSGKNEQFF.

The chain recombines TRBV19 with TRBJ1-1; TRBD1 might be the D (5 bases). Trimming took 5 bases from V and 2 from J, leaving 12 bases between them. In germline, CDR1 is LNHDA, CDR2 SQIVND (reference sequence). The CDR3 totals 14 residues. The CDR3 coding sequence is TGTGCCAGTAGTCCGACAGTTTTCAACACTGAAGCTTTCTTT. This gives the protein CASSPTVFNTEAFF.

Only a few counts were recorded for this clone. This chain joins TRBV3-1 (or the pseudogene TRBV3-2) and TRBJ2-3; unclear D gene. The CDR3 loop spans 16 amino acids. Germline V CDR1 and CDR2: LGHDT, YNNKEL (reference sequence). V was cut by 4 bases and J by 0 bases, with 14 bases left in between. CDR3 sequence (DNA): TGTGCCAGCAGCCGGATGGGCAGTTCTAGCACAGATACGCAGTATTTT. Encoded protein: CASSRMGSSSTDTQYF.

This clone was detected only a few times. The chain employs TRBV3-1 (or the pseudogene TRBV3-2) and TRBJ2-7; 9 bases agree with TRBD1. Per germline, CDR1 LGHDT and CDR2 YNNKEL (reference sequence). V dropped 4 bases and J dropped 8; count of bases not matched to a gene: 9. The CDR3 is made up of 14 amino acids. CDR3 sequence (DNA): TGTGCCAGCAGCCCGGGACAGGGTCGTCTCAAGCAGTACTTC. Translated, it gives CASSPGQGRLKQYF.

The gene calls are TRBV7-7 and TRBJ2-2; TRBD2 matches 8 bases. J lost 6 bases, V lost 2 bases, and 8 bases had no gene match. Germline-derived CDR1 and CDR2 are SSHAT and FNYEAQ (reference sequence). The CDR3 runs to 16 residues. CDR3 nucleotide sequence: TGTGCCAGCAGCTTAATTAGCGGGGCTATTGCCGGGGAGCTGTTTTTT. This sequence encodes CASSLISGAIAGELFF.

V and J are TRBV7-9 and TRBJ2-3; unclear D gene. Germline values: CDR1 SEHNR, CDR2 FQNEAQ (reference sequence). The CDR3 extends over 12 amino acids. The germline V and J ends were trimmed by 2 bases and 4 bases, with 4 bases remaining between them. The CDR3 here is CASSLIPDTQYF. Written as DNA, the CDR3 is TGTGCCAGCAGCTTAATTCCAGATACGCAGTATTTT.